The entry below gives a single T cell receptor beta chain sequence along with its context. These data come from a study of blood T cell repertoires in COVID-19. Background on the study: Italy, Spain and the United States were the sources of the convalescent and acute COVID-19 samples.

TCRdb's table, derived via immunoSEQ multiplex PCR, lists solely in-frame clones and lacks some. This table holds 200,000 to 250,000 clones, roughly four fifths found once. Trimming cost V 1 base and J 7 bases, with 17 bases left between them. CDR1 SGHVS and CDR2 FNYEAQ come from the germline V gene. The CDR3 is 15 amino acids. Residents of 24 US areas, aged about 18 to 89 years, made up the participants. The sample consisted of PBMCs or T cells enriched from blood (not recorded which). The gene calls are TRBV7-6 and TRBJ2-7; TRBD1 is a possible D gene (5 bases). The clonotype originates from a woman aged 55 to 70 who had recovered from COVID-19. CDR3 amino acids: CASSLGVQGTIEQYF. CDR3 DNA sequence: TGTGCCAGCAGCTTAGGTGTGCAGGGAACGATAGAGCAGTACTTC. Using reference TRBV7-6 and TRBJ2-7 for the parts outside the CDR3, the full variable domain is GAGVSQSPRYKVTKRGQDVALRCDPISGHVSLYWYRQALGQGPEFLTYFNYEAQQDKSGLPNDRFSAERPEGSISTLTIQRTEQRDSAMYRCASSLGVQGTIEQYFGPGTRLTVT.